The entry that follows covers one T cell receptor beta chain sequence. Per the germline V gene, CDR1 is SGHAT and CDR2 is FQNNGV. The CDR3 runs to 14 residues. J was trimmed by 3 bases and V by 5 bases; bases with no gene match: 7. This record comes from a study of blood T cell repertoires in COVID-19. The assay was immunoSEQ multiplex PCR, and TCRdb's table has in-frame clones only and misses some. This table holds approximately 280,000 clones, around 91% found once. This receptor was identified in a woman under 30 with acute COVID-19. The rearrangement uses TRBV11-2 and TRBJ2-7; the match to TRBD1 covers 7 bases. Sequenced sample: PBMCs or T cells enriched from blood (not recorded which). This CDR3 reads CASSRGGRVYEQYF. CDR3 sequence (DNA): TGTGCCAGCAGCAGAGGGGGCAGGGTCTACGAGCAGTACTTC. The complete variable domain, with remaining parts taken from reference TRBV11-2 and TRBJ2-7, reads EAGVAQSPRYKIIEKRQSVAFWCNPISGHATLYWYQQILGQGPKLLIQFQNNGVVDDSQLPKDRFSAERLKGVDSTLKIQPAKLEDSAVYLCASSRGGRVYEQYFGPGTRLTVT.